One sample yielded the 3 T cell receptor beta chains listed below, sequenced in a study of PD-L1 blockade in urothelial cancer (dated by TCRdb to 2016 to 2017). The receptor library was made with the immunoSEQ multiplex PCR assay. TCRdb's version of the immuneACCESS table is confined to in-frame rearrangements and falls short of the full clone set. An unresolved V gene accounts for under half of the shortfall where checked; the remainder is of unknown origin. Counted in this sample were 70,000 or so clones; around four fifths of them appeared once. Roughly 4.8% of the sample is taken by the ten largest. This sample comprised PBMCs, obtained around atezolizumab (anti-PD-L1) treatment. The receptors here all came from a man between 65 and 85 years old with urothelial cancer.

The chain joins TRBV6-5 to TRBJ2-7; D unresolved. Trimming left V 0 bases short and J 4 bases short, with 13 bases between. In germline, CDR1 is MNHEY, CDR2 SVGAGI. The CDR3 has 15 amino acids. The CDR3 here is CASSYSGDWRYEQYF. The CDR3 DNA follows: TGTGCCAGCAGTTACTCGGGTGACTGGAGATACGAGCAGTACTTC.

The V and J genes are TRBV7-9 and TRBJ2-7, with D possibly matching TRBD1 (5 bases). Trimming left V 5 bases short and J 3 bases short, with 20 bases between. This CDR3 has 16 amino acids. CDR1 is SEHNR, CDR2 FQNEAQ, per germline (reference sequence). Written as DNA, the CDR3 is TGTGCCAGCAGCCCCATCTCGACAGATAAATTCTACGAGCAGTACTTC. This translates into CASSPISTDKFYEQYF.

The CDR3 sequence is CAWSGTGTYGYTF. As DNA, the CDR3 is TGTGCCTGGAGTGGGACAGGGACATATGGCTACACCTTC. J is TRBJ1-2 and V is TRBV30; 8 nucleotides agree with TRBD1. V shed 1 base, J shed 5 bases, and the junction held 3 bases outside the gene matches. The CDR3 totals 13 residues. Germline-derived CDR1 and CDR2 are GTSNPN and SVGIG (reference sequence).